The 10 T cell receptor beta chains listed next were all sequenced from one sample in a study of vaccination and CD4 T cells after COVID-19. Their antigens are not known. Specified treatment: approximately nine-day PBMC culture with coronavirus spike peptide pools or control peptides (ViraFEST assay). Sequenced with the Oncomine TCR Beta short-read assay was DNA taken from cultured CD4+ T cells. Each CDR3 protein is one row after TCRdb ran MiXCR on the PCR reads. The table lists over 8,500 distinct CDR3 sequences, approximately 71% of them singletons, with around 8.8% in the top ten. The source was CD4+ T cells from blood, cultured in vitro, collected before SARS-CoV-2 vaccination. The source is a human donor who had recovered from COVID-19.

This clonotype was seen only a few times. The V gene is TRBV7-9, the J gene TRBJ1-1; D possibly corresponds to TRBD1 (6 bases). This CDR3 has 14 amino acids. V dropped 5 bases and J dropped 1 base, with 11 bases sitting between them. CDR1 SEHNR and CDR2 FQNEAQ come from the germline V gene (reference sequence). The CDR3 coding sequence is TGTGCCAGCAGCCTACAGGGTCGGAACACTGAAGCTTTCTTT. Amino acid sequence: CASSLQGRNTEAFF.

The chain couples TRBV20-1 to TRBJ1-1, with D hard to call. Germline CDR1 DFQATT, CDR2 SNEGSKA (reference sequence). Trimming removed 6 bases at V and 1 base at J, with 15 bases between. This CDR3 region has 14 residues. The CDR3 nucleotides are TGCAGTGCGCCACCTCGGGCCCCGAACACTGAAGCTTTCTTT. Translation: CSAPPRAPNTEAFF.

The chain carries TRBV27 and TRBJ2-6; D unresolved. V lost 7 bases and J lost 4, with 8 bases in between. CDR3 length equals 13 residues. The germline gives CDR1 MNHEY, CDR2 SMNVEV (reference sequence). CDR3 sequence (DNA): TGTGCCAGCACGGGTTCGGGGGCCAACGTCCTGACTTTC. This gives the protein CASTGSGANVLTF.

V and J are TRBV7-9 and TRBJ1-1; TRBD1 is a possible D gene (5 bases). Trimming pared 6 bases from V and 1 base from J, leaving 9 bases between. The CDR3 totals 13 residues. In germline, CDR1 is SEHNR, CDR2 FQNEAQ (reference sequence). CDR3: CASRSTANTEAFF. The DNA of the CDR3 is TGTGCCAGCAGATCGACAGCGAACACTGAAGCTTTCTTT.

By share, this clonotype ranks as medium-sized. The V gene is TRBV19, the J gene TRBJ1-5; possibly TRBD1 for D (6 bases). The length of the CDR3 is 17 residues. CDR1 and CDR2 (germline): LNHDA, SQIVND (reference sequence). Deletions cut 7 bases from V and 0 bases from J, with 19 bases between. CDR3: CASKGRQGNYSNQPQHF. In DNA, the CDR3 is TGTGCCAGTAAAGGGCGCCAGGGGAACTATAGCAATCAGCCCCAGCATTTT.

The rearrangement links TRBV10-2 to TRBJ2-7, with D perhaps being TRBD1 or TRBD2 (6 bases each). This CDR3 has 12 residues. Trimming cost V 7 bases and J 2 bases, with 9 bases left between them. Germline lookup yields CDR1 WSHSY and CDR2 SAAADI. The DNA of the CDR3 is TGCGCCAGCAAGGGGGGAGCCTACGAGCAGTACTTC. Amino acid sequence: CASKGGAYEQYF.

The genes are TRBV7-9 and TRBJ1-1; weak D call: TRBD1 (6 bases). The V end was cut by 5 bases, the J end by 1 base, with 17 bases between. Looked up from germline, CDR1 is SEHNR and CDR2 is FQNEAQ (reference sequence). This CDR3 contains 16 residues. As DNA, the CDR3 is TGTGCCAGCAGCCGGCCGGCAGGGGATGGGAACACTGAAGCTTTCTTT. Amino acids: CASSRPAGDGNTEAFF.

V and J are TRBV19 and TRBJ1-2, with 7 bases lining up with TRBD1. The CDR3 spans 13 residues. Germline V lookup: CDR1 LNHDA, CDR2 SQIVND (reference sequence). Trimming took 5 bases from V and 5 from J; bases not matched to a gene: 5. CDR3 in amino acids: CASSETGEYGYTF. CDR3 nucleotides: TGTGCCAGTAGTGAAACAGGGGAATATGGCTACACCTTC.

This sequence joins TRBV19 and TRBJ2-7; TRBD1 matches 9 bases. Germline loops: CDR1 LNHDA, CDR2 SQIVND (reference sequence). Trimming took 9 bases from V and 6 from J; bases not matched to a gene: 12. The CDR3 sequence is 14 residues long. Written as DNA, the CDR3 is TGTGCCAGCAAACCACTACAGGGGGCAGGCGAGCAGTACTTC. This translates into CASKPLQGAGEQYF.

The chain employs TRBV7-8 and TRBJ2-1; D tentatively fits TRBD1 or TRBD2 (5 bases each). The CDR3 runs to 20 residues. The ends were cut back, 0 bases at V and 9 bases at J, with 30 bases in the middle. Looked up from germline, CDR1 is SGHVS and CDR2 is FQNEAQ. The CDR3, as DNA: TGTGCCAGCAGCTTAGCTTTGTTGATTATAGGGACCTCAAGGAAATCTGAGCAGTTCTTC. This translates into CASSLALLIIGTSRKSEQFF.